In this sample, the clone carrying this T cell receptor beta chain turned up a few times. The antigen remains undetermined. Nominally healthy donors were sampled, though unrecorded immune exposures were likely. PCR employed 60 Vbeta and 13 Jbeta primers. Only in-frame clones appear in the TCRdb table, and some are missing; sequencing was by immunoSEQ multiplex PCR. Of approximately 67,000 clones detected, roughly 65% appear once; the ten largest clones hold about 2%. In germline, CDR1 is SGDLS, CDR2 YYNGEE. The CDR3 is made up of 16 amino acids. Unmatched junction bases numbered 12, after V lost 0 bases and J lost 6 bases. The sample originates from a study of cytomegalovirus exposure and HLA in healthy donors. Whole-study results and caveats: Reportedly, diagnosis of cytomegalovirus status by the classifier showed high specificity and sensitivity. Later analysis indicated greater clonal expansion among HLA-associated TCR beta chains than among equally common other chains. Highly shared sequence variants in one cluster were likely a sequencing artifact.

The specimen sequenced was PBMCs. The rearrangement uses TRBV9 and TRBJ2-7, with 7 bases matching TRBD2. The sequence was collected from a woman in her twenties or thirties in good health and CMV-seronegative. DNA for the CDR3: TGTGCCAGCAGCGTAGTACCCGGGGGGTCGGTCTCCGAGCAGTACTTC. Residues: CASSVVPGGSVSEQYF.